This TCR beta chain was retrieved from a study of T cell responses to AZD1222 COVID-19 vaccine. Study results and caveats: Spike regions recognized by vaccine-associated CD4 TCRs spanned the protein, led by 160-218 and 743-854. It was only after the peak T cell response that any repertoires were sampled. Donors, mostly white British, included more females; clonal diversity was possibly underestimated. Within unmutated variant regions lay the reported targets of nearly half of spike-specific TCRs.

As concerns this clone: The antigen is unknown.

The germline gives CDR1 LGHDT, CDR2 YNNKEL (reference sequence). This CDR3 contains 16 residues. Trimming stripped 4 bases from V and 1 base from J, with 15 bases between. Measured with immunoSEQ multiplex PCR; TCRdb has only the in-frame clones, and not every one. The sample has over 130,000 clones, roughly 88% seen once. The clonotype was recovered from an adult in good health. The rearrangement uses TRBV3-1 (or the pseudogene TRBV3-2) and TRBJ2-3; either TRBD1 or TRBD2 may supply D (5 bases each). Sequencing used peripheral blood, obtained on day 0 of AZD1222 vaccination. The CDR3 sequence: CASSPIRGLGTDTQYF. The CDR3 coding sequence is TGTGCCAGCAGCCCCATCCGGGGCTTGGGCACAGATACGCAGTATTTT.